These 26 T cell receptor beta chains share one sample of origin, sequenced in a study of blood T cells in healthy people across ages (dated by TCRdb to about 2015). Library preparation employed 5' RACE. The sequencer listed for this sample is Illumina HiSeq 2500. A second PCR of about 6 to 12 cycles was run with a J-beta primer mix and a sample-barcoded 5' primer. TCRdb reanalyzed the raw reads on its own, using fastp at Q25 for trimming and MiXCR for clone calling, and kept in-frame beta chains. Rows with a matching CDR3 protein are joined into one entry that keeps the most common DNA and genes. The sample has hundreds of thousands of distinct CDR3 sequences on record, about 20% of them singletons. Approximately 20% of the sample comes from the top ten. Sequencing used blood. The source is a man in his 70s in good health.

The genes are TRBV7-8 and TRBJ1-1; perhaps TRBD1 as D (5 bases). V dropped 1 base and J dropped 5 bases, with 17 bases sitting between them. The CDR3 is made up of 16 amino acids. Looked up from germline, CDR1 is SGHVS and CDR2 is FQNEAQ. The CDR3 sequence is CASSLVRTTGGTEAFF. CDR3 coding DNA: TGTGCCAGCAGCTTAGTAAGGACCACAGGAGGGACTGAAGCTTTCTTT.

The CDR3 DNA is TGTGCCAGTAGTTCGGCAGGGCGCACAGATACGCAGTATTTT. Amino acids: CASSSAGRTDTQYF. The chain carries TRBV19 and TRBJ2-3, with D tentatively TRBD1 (5 bases). The CDR3 sequence is 14 residues long. Germline CDR1 and CDR2: LNHDA and SQIVND (reference sequence). The V end was cut by 5 bases, the J end by 1 base, with 10 bases between.

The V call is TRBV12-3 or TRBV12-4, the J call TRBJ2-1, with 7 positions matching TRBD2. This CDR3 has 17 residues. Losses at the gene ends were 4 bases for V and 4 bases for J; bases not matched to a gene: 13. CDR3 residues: CASSSQSSGSSYNEQFF. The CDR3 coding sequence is TGTGCCAGCAGTTCCCAGAGTAGCGGGTCGAGTTACAATGAGCAGTTCTTC.

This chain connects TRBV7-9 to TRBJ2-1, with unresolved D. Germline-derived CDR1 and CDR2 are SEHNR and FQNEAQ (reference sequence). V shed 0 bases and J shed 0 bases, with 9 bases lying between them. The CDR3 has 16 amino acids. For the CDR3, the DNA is TGTGCCAGCAGCTTAGCCCTTATGAGCTCCTACAATGAGCAGTTCTTC. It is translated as CASSLALMSSYNEQFF.

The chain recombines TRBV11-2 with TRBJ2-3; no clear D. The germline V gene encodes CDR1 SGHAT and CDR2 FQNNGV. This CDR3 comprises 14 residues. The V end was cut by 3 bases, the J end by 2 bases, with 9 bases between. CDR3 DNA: TGTGCCAGCAGCTTTTCGGCCCCCACAGATACGCAGTATTTT. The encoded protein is CASSFSAPTDTQYF.

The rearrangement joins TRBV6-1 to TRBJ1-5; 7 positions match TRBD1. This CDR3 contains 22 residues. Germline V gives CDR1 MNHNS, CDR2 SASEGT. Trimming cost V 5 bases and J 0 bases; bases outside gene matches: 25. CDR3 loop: CASSIRRRNRGPYEHSNQPQHF. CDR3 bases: TGTGCCAGCAGTATCAGGAGAAGAAACAGGGGTCCGTATGAGCATAGCAATCAGCCCCAGCATTTT.

CDR3 coding DNA: TGCGCCAGCAGCTTGGCGGGGGGACAGGGGCTCTATAATTCACCCCTCCACTTT. Its translation: CASSLAGGQGLYNSPLHF. The gene calls are TRBV5-1 and TRBJ1-6; TRBD1 agrees at 10 bases. Per germline, CDR1 SGHRS and CDR2 YFSETQ. The CDR3 is made up of 18 amino acids. V lost 0 bases, J lost 3 bases, and 6 bases stayed unmatched.

In DNA form, the CDR3 reads TGTGCCAGCAGTGCAAATACAGGGAGTGGAGCTTTCTTT. This gives the protein CASSANTGSGAFF. The rearrangement joins TRBV6-5 to TRBJ1-1, with TRBD1 as a possible D gene (6 bases). V lost 5 bases and J lost 10, with 17 bases in between. This CDR3 region has 13 residues. Germline-derived CDR1 and CDR2 are MNHEY and SVGAGI.

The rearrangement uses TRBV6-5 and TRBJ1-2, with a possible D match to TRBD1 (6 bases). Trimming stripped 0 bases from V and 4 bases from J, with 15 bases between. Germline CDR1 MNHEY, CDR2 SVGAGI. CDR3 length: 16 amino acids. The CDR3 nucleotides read TGTGCCAGCAGTTACTCGATTTTCGGGACATTCTATGGCTACACCTTC. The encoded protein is CASSYSIFGTFYGYTF.

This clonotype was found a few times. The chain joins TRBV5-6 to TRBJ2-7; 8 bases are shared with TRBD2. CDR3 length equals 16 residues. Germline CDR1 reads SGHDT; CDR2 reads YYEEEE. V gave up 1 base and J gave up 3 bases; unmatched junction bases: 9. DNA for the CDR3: TGTGCCAGCAGCTTGCTAAGCGGGAGTCCGTTCTACGAGCAGTACGTC. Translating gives CASSLLSGSPFYEQYV.

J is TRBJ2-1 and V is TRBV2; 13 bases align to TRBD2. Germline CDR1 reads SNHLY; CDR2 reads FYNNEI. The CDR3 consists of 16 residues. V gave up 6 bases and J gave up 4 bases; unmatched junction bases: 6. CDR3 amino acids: CASRTSGGAYYNEQFF. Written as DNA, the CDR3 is TGTGCCAGCAGAACTAGCGGGGGGGCTTATTACAATGAGCAGTTCTTC.

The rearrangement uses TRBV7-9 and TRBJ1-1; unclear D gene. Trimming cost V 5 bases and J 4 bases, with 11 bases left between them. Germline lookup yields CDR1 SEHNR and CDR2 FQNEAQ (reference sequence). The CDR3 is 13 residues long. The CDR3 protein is CASSASGPTEAFF. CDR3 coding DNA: TGTGCCAGCAGCGCCTCGGGCCCCACTGAAGCTTTCTTT.

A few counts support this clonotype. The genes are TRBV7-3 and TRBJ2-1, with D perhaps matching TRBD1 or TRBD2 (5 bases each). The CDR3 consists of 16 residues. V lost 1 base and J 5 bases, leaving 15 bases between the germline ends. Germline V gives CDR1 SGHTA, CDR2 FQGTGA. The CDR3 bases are TGTGCCAGCAGCTTAAGGGGACCGACGGTGGACAATGAGCAGTTCTTC. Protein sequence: CASSLRGPTVDNEQFF.

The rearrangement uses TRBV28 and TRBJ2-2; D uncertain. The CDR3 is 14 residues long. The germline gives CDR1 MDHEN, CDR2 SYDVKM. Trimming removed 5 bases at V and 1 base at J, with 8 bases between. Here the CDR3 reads CASSRLLNTGELFF. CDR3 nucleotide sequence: TGTGCCAGCAGTAGGCTATTGAACACCGGGGAGCTGTTTTTT.

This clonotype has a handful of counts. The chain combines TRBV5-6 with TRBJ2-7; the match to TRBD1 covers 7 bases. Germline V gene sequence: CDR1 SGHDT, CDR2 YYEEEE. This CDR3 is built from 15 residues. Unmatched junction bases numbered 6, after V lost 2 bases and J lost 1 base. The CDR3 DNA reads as TGTGCCAGCAGCTTCCAGGGGGTACGGTCCTACGAGCAGTACTTC. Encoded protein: CASSFQGVRSYEQYF.

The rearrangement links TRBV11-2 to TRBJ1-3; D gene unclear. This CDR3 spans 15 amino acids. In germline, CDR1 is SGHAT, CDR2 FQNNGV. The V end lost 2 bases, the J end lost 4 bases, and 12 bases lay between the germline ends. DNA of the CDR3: TGTGCCAGCAGCTTAACCCCCAGCTCCGGAAACACCATATATTTT. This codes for CASSLTPSSGNTIYF.

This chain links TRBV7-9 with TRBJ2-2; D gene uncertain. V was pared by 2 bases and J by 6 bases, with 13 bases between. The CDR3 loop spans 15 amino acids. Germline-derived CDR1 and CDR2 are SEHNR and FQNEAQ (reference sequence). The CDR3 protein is CASSLLRAVAGELFF. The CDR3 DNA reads TGTGCCAGCAGCTTACTTCGTGCTGTCGCCGGGGAGCTGTTTTTT.

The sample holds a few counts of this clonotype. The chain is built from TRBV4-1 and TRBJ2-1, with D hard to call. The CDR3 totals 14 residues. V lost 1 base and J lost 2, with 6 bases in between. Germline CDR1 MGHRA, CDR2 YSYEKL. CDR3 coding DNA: TGCGCCAGCAGCCAAGGAGAAACCTACAATGAGCAGTTCTTC. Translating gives CASSQGETYNEQFF.

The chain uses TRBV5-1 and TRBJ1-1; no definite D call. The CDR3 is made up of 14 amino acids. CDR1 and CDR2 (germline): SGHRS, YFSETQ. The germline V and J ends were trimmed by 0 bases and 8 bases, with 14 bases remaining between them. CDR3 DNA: TGCGCCAGCAGCTTGGAGTTAGGGCCGGGAGAAGCTTTCTTT. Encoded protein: CASSLELGPGEAFF.

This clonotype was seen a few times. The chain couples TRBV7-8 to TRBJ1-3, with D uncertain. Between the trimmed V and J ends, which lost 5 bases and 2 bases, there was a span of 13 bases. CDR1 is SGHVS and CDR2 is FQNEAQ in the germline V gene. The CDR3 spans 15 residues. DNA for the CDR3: TGTGCCAGCAGCCCTAAGAACTCCGCTGGAAACACCATATATTTT. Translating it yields CASSPKNSAGNTIYF.

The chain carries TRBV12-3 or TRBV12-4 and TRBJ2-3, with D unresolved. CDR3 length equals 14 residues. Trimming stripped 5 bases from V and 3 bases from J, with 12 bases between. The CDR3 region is CASSPGHNTDTQYF. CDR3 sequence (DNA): TGTGCCAGCAGTCCCGGGCACAATACAGATACGCAGTATTTT.

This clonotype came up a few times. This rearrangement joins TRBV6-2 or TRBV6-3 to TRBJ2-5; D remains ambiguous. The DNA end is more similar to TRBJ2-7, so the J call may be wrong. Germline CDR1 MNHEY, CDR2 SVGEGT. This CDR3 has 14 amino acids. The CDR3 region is CASSFSRRLDEQYF. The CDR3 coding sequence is TGTGCCAGCAGTTTTTCGCGCCGCCTGGACGAGCAGTACTTC.

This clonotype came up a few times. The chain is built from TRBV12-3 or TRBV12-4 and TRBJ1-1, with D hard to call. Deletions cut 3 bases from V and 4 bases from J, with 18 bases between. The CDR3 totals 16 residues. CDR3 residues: CASSFGVRVRGTEAFF. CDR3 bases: TGTGCCAGCAGTTTTGGGGTTCGGGTCCGGGGCACTGAAGCTTTCTTT.

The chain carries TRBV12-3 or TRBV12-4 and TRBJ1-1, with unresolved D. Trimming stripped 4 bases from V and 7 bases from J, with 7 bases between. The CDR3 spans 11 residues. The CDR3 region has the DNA TGTGCCAGCAGTTGGAAATATGAAGCTTTCTTT. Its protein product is CASSWKYEAFF.

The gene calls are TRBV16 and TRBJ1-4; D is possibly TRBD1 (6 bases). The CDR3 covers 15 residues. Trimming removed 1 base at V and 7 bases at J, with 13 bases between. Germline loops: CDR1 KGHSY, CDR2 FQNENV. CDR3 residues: CASSQFYRAGEKLFF. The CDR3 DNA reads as TGTGCCAGCAGCCAATTTTACAGGGCGGGTGAAAAACTGTTTTTT.

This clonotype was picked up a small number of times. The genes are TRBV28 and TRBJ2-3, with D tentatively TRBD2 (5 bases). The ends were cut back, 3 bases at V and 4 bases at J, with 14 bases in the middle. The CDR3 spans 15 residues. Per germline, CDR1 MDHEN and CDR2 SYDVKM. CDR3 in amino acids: CASSFGVYGADTQYF. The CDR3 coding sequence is TGTGCCAGCAGTTTTGGGGTTTACGGGGCAGATACGCAGTATTTT.